The entry below gives a single T cell receptor (beta chain) sequence along with its context. Authors' analysis steps: Amplification of reference gene primers was used by the study to estimate nucleated cell counts. Profiling relied on immunoSEQ multiplex PCR, and the TCRdb table lists in-frame clones only, not all of them. The D gene and trimming were derived from the DNA, and the V and J assignments and clone size from that table. The table has roughly 250,000 clones, roughly 82% seen once. The ends lost 5 bases at V and 3 bases at J; junction bases unmatched: 6. Germline V gene data show CDR1 as MDHEN and CDR2 as SYDVKM. The length of the CDR3 is 16 residues. The data belong to a study of blood T cell repertoires in COVID-19. Study-level background: The samples span acute and convalescent COVID-19 from the United States, Italy and Spain. In each case, the material was cDNA or gDNA derived from T cells, B-cell-depleted T cells, or PBMCs.

Sequencing was performed on peripheral blood. V is TRBV28 and J is TRBJ2-2; 10 bases fit TRBD1. This clonotype was obtained from a woman of 80 years or more with active or convalescent COVID-19. CDR3 nucleotide sequence: TGTGCCAGCAGTCACCGGGACAGGGGTTACACCGGGGAGCTGTTTTTT. Translation: CASSHRDRGYTGELFF.